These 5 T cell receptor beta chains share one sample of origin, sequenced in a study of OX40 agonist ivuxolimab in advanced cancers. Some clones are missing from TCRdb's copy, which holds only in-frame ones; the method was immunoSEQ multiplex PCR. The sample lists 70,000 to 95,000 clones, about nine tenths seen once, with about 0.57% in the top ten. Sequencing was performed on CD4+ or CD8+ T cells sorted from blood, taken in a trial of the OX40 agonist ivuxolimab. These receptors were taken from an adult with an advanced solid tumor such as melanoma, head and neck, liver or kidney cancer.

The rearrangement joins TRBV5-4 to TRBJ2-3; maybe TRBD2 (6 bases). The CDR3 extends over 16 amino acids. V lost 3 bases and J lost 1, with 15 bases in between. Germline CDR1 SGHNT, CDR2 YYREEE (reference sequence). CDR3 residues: CASSWGGGRGTDTQYF. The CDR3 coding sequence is TGTGCCAGCAGCTGGGGCGGAGGGCGGGGCACAGATACGCAGTATTTT.

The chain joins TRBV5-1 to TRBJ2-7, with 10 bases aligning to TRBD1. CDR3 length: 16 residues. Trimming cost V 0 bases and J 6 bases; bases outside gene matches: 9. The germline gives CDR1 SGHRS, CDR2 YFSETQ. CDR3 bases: TGCGCCAGCAGCTTGGAACCGGGGACAGGGGCTAGCGAGCAGTACTTC. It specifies CASSLEPGTGASEQYF. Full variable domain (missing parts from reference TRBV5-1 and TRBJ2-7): KAGVTQTPRYLIKTRGQQVTLSCSPISGHRSVSWYQQTPGQGLQFLFEYFSETQRNKGNFPGRFSGRQFSNSRSEMNVSTLELGDSALYLCASSLEPGTGASEQYFGPGTRLTVT.

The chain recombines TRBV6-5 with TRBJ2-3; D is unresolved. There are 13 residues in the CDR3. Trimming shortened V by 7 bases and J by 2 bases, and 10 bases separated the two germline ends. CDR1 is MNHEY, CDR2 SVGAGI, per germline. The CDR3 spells CASTESFTDTQYF. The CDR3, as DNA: TGTGCCAGCACCGAATCGTTCACAGATACGCAGTATTTT.

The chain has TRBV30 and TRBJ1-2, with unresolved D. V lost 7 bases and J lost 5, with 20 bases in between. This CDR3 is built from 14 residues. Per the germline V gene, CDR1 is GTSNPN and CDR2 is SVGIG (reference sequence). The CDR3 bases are TGTGCCTTAAATTCACAGCGGAGATTTTATGGCTACACCTTC. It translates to CALNSQRRFYGYTF.

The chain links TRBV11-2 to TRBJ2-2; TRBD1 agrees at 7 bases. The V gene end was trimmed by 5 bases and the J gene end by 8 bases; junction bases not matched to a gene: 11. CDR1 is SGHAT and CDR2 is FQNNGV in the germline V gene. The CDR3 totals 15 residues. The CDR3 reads CASSQQTGSRGELFF. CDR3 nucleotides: TGTGCCAGCAGCCAGCAGACAGGGTCGAGAGGGGAGCTGTTTTTT.